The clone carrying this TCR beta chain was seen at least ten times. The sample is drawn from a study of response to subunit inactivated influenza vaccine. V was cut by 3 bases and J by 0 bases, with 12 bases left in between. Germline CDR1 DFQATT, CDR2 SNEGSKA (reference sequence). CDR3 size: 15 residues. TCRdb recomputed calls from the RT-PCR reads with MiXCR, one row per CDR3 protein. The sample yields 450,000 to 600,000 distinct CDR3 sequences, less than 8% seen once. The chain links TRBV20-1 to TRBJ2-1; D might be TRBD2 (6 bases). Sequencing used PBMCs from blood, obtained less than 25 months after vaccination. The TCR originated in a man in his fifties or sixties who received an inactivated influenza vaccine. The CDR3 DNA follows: TGCAGTGCTAGTCCCGGGACTCTCTCCTACAATGAGCAGTTCTTC. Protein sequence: CSASPGTLSYNEQFF.